This TCR beta chain derives from a study of cytomegalovirus exposure and HLA in healthy donors. Study as a whole: Counted in an early data release were approximately 80 million unique TCRs from HLA-typed donors. Under 85% of 398 genotyped donors fell in the Caucasian-associated ancestry cluster.

General observations from the study: Within an earlier analysis, most TCR beta V segments proved productive either about 90% or about 30% of the time.

The study ran its PCR with 60 Vbeta and 13 Jbeta primers. TCRdb's copy holds only in-frame clones and misses some; the assay was immunoSEQ multiplex PCR. The clone table shows about 200,000 clones, with the ten largest holding almost 0.75%. As to this clone: Its cognate antigen is unknown.

The CDR3 is 14 amino acids. The V and J ends lost 1 base and 8 bases respectively, with 14 bases between them. CDR1 is SGHVS, CDR2 FQNEAQ, per germline. The TCR sequence derives from a boy aged 5 to 17 in good health and CMV-seronegative. The material sequenced was PBMCs. V is TRBV7-8 and J is TRBJ1-2; D call uncertain. DNA for the CDR3: TGTGCCAGCAGCTTAGTCGGGGATCCCAAAGGCTACACCTTC. Translation gives CASSLVGDPKGYTF.